This is a list of T cell receptor beta chains from one sample in a study of blood T cell repertoires in COVID-19. TCRdb's table, derived via immunoSEQ multiplex PCR, lists solely in-frame clones and lacks some. The sample shows about 100,000 clones, over 65% of them seen only once. Sequencing was done on a sample of peripheral blood. These receptors all come from a human donor in a cohort sampled during active COVID-19. CDR3s include the opening cysteine and the closing phenylalanine or tryptophan. The D gene is left open where the match is weak. For some rows the clone size is stated as once, few or many, or as a class when expanded; others skip it.

V gene	clone size	CDR3 length	J gene	D gene	CDR3 DNA	CDR3 protein
TRBV11-1	NA	16	TRBJ2-1	NA	TGTGCCAGCAAGAAAGGCTCCAGGGGCTTTTCACAAGAGCAGTTCTTC	CASKKGSRGFSQEQFF
TRBV5-6	NA	14	TRBJ1-6	TRBD1	TGTGCCAGCAGCTCGGGACAGAGGGGTTCACCCCTCCACTTT	CASSSGQRGSPLHF
TRBV9	NA	15	TRBJ1-2	TRBD1	TGTGCCAGCAGCCAAACGGGACAGCCTAACTATGGCTACACCTTC	CASSQTGQPNYGYTF
TRBV7-9	NA	12	TRBJ1-5	NA	TGTGCCAGCAGCTTCGACGGGGGGCAATGGCATTTT	CASSFDGGQWHF
TRBV7-2	NA	17	TRBJ1-2	TRBD1	TGTGCCAGCAGCTTAGCGCGGGACAGGGCAAACCCCTATGGCTACACCTTC	CASSLARDRANPYGYTF
TRBV29-1	NA	14	TRBJ1-1	NA	TGCAGCGTTTTCGTCATGACAGGATACACTGAAGCTTTCTTT	CSVFVMTGYTEAFF
TRBV4-3	NA	16	TRBJ2-5	TRBD2	TGCGCCAGCAGCCGGGGACTAGCGGGGGGGCAGGAGACCCAGTACTTC	CASSRGLAGGQETQYF
TRBV11-3	few	15	TRBJ1-1	NA	TGTGCCAGCAGCCCCGAGGGGGTCGGGGTCGTTGGAGCTTTCTTT	CASSPEGVGVVGAFF
TRBV7-6	NA	16	TRBJ1-1	TRBD1	TGTGCCAGCAGCACCAGGGACAGGGGTAGGGACACTGAAGCTTTCTTT	CASSTRDRGRDTEAFF
TRBV9	NA	16	TRBJ1-3	NA	TGTGCCAGCAGCGAAACTGGGGGCCCCTCTGGAAACACCATATATTTT	CASSETGGPSGNTIYF
TRBV6-5	NA	15	TRBJ2-7	TRBD2	TGTGCCAGCAGGATCTTGACTAGCGGCCGTTACGAGCAGTACTTC	CASRILTSGRYEQYF
TRBV6-5	few	15	TRBJ2-7	NA	TGTGCCAGCAGGGAGACAGTGTTGAGCTCCTACGAGCAGTACTTC	CASRETVLSSYEQYF
TRBV10-1	NA	14	TRBJ1-1	NA	TGCGCCAGCACCCTGGACCTACTAGGCACTGAAGCTTTCTTT	CASTLDLLGTEAFF
TRBV9	NA	14	TRBJ2-1	NA	TGTGCCAGCAGCGTAGCCCGCGCAAACAATGAGCAGTTCTTC	CASSVARANNEQFF
TRBV20-1	NA	13	TRBJ2-2	NA	TGCAGTGCTAGTTCGGTAAACACCGGGGAGCTGTTTTTT	CSASSVNTGELFF
TRBV7-9	NA	13	TRBJ1-1	TRBD1	TGTGCCAGCAGCTTAGGACAGGGGTGGGAAGCTTTCTTT	CASSLGQGWEAFF
TRBV11-2	NA	18	TRBJ2-1	TRBD2	TGTGCCAGCAGCTTACTCGCGGGGGTACCAATCTCCTACAATGAGCAGTTCTTC	CASSLLAGVPISYNEQFF
TRBV9	NA	16	TRBJ2-2	NA	TGTGCCAGCGGGCCCTCAAGTGCGGGCGGGACCGGGGAGCTGTTTTTT	CASGPSSAGGTGELFF
TRBV9	NA	16	TRBJ2-1	TRBD1	TGTGCCAGCAGCGTAGCCCCGGGACAGGGTCACAATGAGCAGTTCTTC	CASSVAPGQGHNEQFF
TRBV11-3	NA	15	TRBJ2-5	NA	TGTGCCAGCAGTTCCGGCGACAGACCTGGGGAGACCCAGTACTTC	CASSSGDRPGETQYF
TRBV5-1	once	13	TRBJ2-5	NA	TGCGCCAGCAGCTTGCCCAGCCAAGAGACCCAGTACTTC	CASSLPSQETQYF
TRBV24-1	NA	14	TRBJ2-2	TRBD1	TGTGCCACGAGTGGACAGGGGTTGACCGGGGAGCTGTTTTTT	CATSGQGLTGELFF
TRBV5-5	NA	16	TRBJ1-6	NA	TGTGCCAGCAGCTCTCGAGGGCCCGGCTCAAATTCACCCCTCCACTTT	CASSSRGPGSNSPLHF
TRBV4-1	NA	15	TRBJ1-4	NA	TGCGCCAGCAGCCAGGGGGGTCAGTCTAATGAAAAACTGTTTTTT	CASSQGGQSNEKLFF
TRBV6-2/TRBV6-3	NA	16	TRBJ2-3	TRBD2	TGTGCCAGCAGTTACTCCGGGACTAGACGAGCAGATACGCAGTATTTT	CASSYSGTRRADTQYF
TRBV6-6	NA	14	TRBJ2-7	TRBD2	TGTGCCAGCGGGACTAGCGGGGCCCCCTACGAGCAGTACTTC	CASGTSGAPYEQYF
TRBV28	once	15	TRBJ1-3	NA	TGTGCCAGCATTCCCCCTGGGGCCTCTGGAAACACCATATATTTT	CASIPPGASGNTIYF
TRBV5-1	NA	15	TRBJ2-1	TRBD2	TGCGCCAGCAGCTTGGTGCCTAGCGGGGACGGTGAGCAGTTCTTC	CASSLVPSGDGEQFF